What follows describes a single T cell receptor beta chain. This may stem from a read error, because a much larger clone lies one nucleotide away. PBMCs numbering at least 6 million were isolated per sample. This entry comes from a study of blood T cells in healthy people across ages. Study context: Template switching captured about one barcoded beta molecule per two T cells.

This CDR3 spans 16 amino acids. CDR1 MDHEN and CDR2 SYDVKM come from the germline V gene. Using a J-beta primer mix together with a sample-barcoded 5' primer, a second PCR was run for roughly 6 to 11 cycles. TCRdb ran MiXCR on the 5' RACE reads and lists one entry per CDR3 protein. The sample has hundreds of thousands of distinct CDR3 sequences, roughly 32% seen once. The rearrangement joins TRBV28 to TRBJ2-7; 7 nucleotides match TRBD1. Material: blood. This receptor was taken from a woman aged 80 or over in good health. The CDR3 sequence is CPSSLSGQDSSYEQYF. The CDR3 DNA reads as TGTCCCAGCAGTTTATCAGGACAGGACAGCTCCTACGAGCAGTACTTC.